This TCR beta chain was identified during a study of blood T cell repertoires in COVID-19. Whole-study context: Samples of COVID-19 (acute and convalescent) were obtained from the United States, Italy and Spain. Nucleic acid was either cDNA or gDNA, and it came from T cells, B-cell-depleted T cells, or PBMCs.

The germline V and J ends were trimmed by 4 bases and 7 bases, with 8 bases remaining between them. There are 11 residues in the CDR3. In the study's own analysis: By means of reference gene primer amplification, nucleated cell counts were estimated. Produced via immunoSEQ multiplex PCR; TCRdb's table is partial and in-frame only. D and trimming come from the DNA, and the V and J calls and clone size come from that table. The data hold 280,000 or so clones, with around 88% observed a single time. Sequenced material: peripheral blood. This chain joins TRBV12-3 or TRBV12-4 and TRBJ2-7, with a possible D match to TRBD1 (5 bases). The receptor comes from a woman in her 30s who had recovered from COVID-19. The CDR3 bases are TGTGCCAGCAGTTCAGGGCTAGAGCAGTACTTC. Its translation is CASSSGLEQYF.